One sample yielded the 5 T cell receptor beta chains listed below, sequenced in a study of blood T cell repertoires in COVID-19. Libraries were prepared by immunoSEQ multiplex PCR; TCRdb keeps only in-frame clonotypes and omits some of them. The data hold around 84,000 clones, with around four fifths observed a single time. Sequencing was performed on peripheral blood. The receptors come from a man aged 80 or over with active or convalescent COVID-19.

The CDR3 reads CARKTGFGYSNQPQHF. CDR3 in DNA: TGTGCCAGAAAGACAGGGTTCGGGTATAGCAATCAGCCCCAGCATTTT. The V call is TRBV5-3, the J call TRBJ1-5; 7 bases match TRBD1. TRBV5-3 carries the ORF label, with uncertain function. CDR3 length: 16 amino acids. J lost 0 bases, V lost 6 bases, and 9 bases had no gene match.

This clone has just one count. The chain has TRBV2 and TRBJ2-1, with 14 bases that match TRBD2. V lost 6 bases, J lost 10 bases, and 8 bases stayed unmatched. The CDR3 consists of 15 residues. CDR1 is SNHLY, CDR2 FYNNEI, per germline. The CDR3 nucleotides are TGTGCCAGCAGCCCAGGACTAGCGGGGGGTCACGAGCAGTTCTTC. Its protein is CASSPGLAGGHEQFF.

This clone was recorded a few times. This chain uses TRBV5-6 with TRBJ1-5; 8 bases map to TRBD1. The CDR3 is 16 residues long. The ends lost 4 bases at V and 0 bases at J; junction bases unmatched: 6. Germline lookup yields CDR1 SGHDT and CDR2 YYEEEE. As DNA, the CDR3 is TGTGCCAGCAGCGTTGGGACAGGAGATAGCAATCAGCCCCAGCATTTT. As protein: CASSVGTGDSNQPQHF.

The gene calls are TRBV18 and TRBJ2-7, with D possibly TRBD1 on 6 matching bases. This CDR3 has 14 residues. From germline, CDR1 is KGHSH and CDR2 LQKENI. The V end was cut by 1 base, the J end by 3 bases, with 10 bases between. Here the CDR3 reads CASSPQGDIYEQYV. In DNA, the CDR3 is TGTGCCAGCTCACCACAGGGGGACATCTACGAGCAGTACGTC.

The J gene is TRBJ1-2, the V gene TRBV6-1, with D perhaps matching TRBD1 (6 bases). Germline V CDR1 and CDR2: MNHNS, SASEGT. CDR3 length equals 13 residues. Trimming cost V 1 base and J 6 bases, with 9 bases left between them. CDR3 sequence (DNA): TGTGCCAGCAGTGAAGTGGCAGGGGATGGCTACACCTTC. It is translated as CASSEVAGDGYTF.